In this sample, the clone carrying this T cell receptor beta chain turned up many times. The antigen is not known. The source of the PBMCs was around 10 ml of fresh peripheral blood. Amplifying from RNA transcripts, the study obtained TCR beta CDR3 regions. Second-round multiplex PCR followed a first-round RT-PCR using HTBI primers. TCRdb passed the multiplex PCR reads through MiXCR, listing each CDR3 protein once. The sample carries about 620,000 distinct CDR3 sequences, about a fifth recorded once. The sample originates from a study of Graves' ophthalmopathy and Graves' hyperthyroidism. For the study at large: Investigators collected peripheral blood at initial diagnosis, before any treatment was given.

The J segment lost 7 bases and the V segment lost 6 bases, leaving 14 bases of the junction unmatched. CDR1 DFQATT and CDR2 SNEGSKA come from the germline V gene (reference sequence). The CDR3 is 16 residues long. General study points: Blood was where most expanded thyroid clonotypes above 0.001 frequency also turned up. Distinction of ophthalmopathy from stable hyperthyroidism by a 13-signature model reached 87.88% sensitivity and approximately 81% specificity.

Sequences were obtained from peripheral blood. The chain links TRBV20-1 to TRBJ2-2, with TRBD1 identical over 10 bases. The source of this sequence is a woman under 30 with stable Graves' hyperthyroidism. Some clones in this sample may be carry-over from other donors' samples. The CDR3 here is CSARKLDRGEGGELFF. CDR3 nucleotide sequence: TGCAGTGCAAGAAAGTTGGACAGGGGGGAAGGCGGGGAGCTGTTTTTT.